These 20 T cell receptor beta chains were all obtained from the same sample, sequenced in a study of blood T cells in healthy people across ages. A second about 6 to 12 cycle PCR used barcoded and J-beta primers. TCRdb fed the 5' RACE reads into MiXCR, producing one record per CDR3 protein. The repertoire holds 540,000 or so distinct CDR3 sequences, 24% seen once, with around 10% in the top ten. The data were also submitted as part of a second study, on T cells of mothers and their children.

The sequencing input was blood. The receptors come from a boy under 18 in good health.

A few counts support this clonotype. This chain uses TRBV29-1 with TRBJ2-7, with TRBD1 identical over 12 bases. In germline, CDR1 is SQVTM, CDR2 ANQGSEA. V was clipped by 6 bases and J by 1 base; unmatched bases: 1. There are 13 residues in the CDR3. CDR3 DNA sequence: TGCAGCGTGGGACAGGGGGCATCCTACGAGCAGTACTTC. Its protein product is CSVGQGASYEQYF.

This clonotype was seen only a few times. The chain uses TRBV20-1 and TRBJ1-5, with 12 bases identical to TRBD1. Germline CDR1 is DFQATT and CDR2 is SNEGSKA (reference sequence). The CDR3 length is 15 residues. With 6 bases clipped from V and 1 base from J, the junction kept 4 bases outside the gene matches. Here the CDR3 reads CSAGTGGASNQPQHF. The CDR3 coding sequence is TGCAGTGCGGGGACAGGGGGCGCGAGCAATCAGCCCCAGCATTTT.

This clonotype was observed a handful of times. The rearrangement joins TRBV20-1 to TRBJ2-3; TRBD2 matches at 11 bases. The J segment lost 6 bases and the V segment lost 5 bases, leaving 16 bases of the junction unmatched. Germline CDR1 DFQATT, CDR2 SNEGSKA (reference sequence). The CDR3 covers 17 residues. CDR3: CSAGGMTSGALGDTQYF. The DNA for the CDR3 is TGCAGTGCTGGGGGGATGACTAGCGGGGCATTGGGGGATACGCAGTATTTT.

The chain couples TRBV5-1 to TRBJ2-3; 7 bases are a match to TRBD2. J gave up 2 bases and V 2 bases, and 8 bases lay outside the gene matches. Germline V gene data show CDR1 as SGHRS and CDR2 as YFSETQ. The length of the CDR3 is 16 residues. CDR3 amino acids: CASSFREVVLTDTQYF. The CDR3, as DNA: TGCGCCAGCAGCTTTCGGGAGGTAGTACTCACAGATACGCAGTATTTT. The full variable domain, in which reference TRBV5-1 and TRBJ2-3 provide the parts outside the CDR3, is KAGVTQTPRYLIKTRGQQVTLSCSPISGHRSVSWYQQTPGQGLQFLFEYFSETQRNKGNFPGRFSGRQFSNSRSEMNVSTLELGDSALYLCASSFREVVLTDTQYFGPGTRLTVL.

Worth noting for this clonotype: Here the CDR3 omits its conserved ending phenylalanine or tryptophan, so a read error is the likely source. CDR3: CSAPRGGGPRQETQYL. The CDR3 region has the DNA TGCAGTGCCCCAAGAGGAGGAGGGCCTCGCCAAGAGACCCAGTACTTG. This rearrangement joins TRBV20-1 to TRBJ2-5, with a tentative D call TRBD2 (6 bases). V was clipped by 6 bases and J by 1 base, with 21 bases between them. CDR3 length: 16 residues. The germline CDR1 and CDR2 sequences are DFQATT and SNEGSKA (reference sequence).

The CDR3 sequence is CAISERGYEQYF. The CDR3 bases are TGTGCCATCAGTGAGAGGGGGTACGAGCAGTACTTC. The chain recombines TRBV10-3 with TRBJ2-1; a possible D gene is TRBD1 (6 bases). TRBJ2-7 explains the end of the DNA better; the J call may be wrong. The germline V gene encodes CDR1 ENHRY and CDR2 SYGVKD. The CDR3 totals 12 residues.

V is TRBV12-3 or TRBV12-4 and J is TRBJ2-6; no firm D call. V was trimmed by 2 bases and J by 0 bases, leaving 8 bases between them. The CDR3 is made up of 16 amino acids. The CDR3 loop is CASSLTTNSGANVLTF. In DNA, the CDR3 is TGTGCCAGCAGTTTAACGACAAACTCTGGGGCCAACGTCCTGACTTTC.

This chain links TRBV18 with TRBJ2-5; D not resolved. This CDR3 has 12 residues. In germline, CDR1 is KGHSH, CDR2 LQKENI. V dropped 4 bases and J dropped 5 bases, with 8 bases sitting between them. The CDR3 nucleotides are TGTGCCAGCTCACAACGGGCGGAGACCCAGTACTTC. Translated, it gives CASSQRAETQYF. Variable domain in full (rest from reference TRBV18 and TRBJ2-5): NAGVMQNPRHLVRRRGQEARLRCSPMKGHSHVYWYRQLPEEGLKFMVYLQKENIIDESGMPKERFSAEFPKEGPSILRIQQVVRGDSAAYFCASSQRAETQYFGPGTRLLVL.

For the CDR3, the DNA is TGTGCCAGCAGCTTCCTCAGTAACAATGAGCAGTTCTTC. Translated: CASSFLSNNEQFF. The J gene is TRBJ2-1, the V gene TRBV28; D remains ambiguous. CDR1 and CDR2 (germline): MDHEN, SYDVKM. V was clipped by 6 bases and J by 5 bases, with 11 bases between them. The CDR3 runs 13 residues.

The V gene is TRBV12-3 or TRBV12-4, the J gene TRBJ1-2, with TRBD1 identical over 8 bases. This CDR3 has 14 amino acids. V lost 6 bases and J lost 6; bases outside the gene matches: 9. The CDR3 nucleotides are TGTGCCAGCAGCCCATGGACAGGGAGAAATGGCTACACCTTC. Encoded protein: CASSPWTGRNGYTF.

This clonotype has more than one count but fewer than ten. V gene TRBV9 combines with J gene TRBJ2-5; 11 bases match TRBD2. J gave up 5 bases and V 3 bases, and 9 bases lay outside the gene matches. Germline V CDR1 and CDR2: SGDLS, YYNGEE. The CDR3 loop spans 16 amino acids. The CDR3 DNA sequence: TGTGCCAGCAGCGCCCCGTTAGCGGGGGGGCCTGAGACCCAGTACTTC. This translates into CASSAPLAGGPETQYF.

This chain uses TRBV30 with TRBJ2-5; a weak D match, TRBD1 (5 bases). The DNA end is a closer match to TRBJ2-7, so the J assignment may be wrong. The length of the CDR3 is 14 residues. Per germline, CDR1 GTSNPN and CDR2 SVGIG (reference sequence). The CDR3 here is CAWDIGAVPYEQYF. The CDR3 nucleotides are TGTGCCTGGGACATAGGGGCAGTCCCGTACGAGCAGTACTTC.

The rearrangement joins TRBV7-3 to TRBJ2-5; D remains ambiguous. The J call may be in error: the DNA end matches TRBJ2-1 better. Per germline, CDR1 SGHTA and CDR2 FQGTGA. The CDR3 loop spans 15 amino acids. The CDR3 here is CASSLSSSSLAEQFF. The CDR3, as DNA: TGTGCCAGCAGCTTAAGCTCTTCCTCCCTGGCGGAGCAGTTCTTC.

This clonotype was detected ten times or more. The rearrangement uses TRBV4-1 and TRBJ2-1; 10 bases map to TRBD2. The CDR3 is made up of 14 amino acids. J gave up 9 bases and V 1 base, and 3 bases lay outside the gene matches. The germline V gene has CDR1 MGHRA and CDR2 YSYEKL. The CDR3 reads CASSQGLAGLEQFF. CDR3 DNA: TGCGCCAGCAGCCAAGGACTAGCGGGTCTTGAGCAGTTCTTC.

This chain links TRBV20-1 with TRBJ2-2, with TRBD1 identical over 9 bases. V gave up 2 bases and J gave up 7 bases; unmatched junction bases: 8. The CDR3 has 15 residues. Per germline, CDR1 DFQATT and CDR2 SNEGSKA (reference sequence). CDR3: CSARNQQGAGGELFF. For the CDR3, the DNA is TGCAGTGCTAGAAATCAACAGGGGGCTGGCGGGGAGCTGTTTTTT.

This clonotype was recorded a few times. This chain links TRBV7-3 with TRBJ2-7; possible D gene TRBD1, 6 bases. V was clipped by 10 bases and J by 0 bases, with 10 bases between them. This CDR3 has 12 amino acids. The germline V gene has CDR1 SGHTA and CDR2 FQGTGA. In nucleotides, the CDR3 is TGTGCCACAGGGGCTAGCTCCTACGAGCAGTACTTC. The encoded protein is CATGASSYEQYF.

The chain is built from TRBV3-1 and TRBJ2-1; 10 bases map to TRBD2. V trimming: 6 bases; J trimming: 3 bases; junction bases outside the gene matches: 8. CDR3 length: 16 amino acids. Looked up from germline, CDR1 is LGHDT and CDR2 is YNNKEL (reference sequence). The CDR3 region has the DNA TGTGCCAGCAGGGATAGCGGGGGGCCAATCTACAATGAGCAGTTCTTC. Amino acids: CASRDSGGPIYNEQFF.

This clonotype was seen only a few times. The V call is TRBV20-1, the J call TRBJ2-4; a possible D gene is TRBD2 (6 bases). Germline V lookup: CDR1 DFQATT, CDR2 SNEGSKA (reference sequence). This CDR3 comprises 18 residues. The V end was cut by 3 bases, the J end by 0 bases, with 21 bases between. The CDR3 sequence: CSASPKAGLPLAKNIQYF. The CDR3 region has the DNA TGCAGTGCTAGCCCCAAGGCGGGGCTCCCCCTAGCCAAAAACATTCAGTACTTC.

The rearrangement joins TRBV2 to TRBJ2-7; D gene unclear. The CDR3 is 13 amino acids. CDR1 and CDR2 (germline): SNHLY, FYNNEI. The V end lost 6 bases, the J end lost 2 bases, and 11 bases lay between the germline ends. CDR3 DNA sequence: TGTGCCAGCAGAATGGACCGTACCTACGAGCAGTACTTC. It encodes CASRMDRTYEQYF.

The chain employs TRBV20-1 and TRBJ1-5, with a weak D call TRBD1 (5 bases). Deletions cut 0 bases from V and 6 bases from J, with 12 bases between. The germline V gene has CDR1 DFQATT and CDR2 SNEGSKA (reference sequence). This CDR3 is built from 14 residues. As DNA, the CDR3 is TGCAGTGCTAGAGATGGTCCAGGGATTCAGCCCCAGCATTTT. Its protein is CSARDGPGIQPQHF.